This TCR beta chain was identified in a study of blood T cell repertoires in COVID-19. Across the study: Sites in the United States, Italy and Spain provided acute and convalescent COVID-19 samples. Sample material is recorded as cDNA or gDNA derived from T cells, B-cell-depleted T cells, or PBMCs.

Sequencing used immunoSEQ multiplex PCR; TCRdb keeps in-frame clones, though not all of them. Among 140,000 to 150,000 clones, around 81% were seen once, and the ten largest hold approximately 9.2%. J gave up 3 bases and V 5 bases, and 8 bases lay outside the gene matches. Germline-derived CDR1 and CDR2 are SGHNT and YYREEE (reference sequence). CDR3 length equals 14 residues. The origin of this receptor is a human donor with acute or convalescent COVID-19. The donor label of this sample is uncertain. What was sequenced was peripheral blood. This sequence joins TRBV5-4 and TRBJ2-7; 7 bases fit TRBD1. CDR3 nucleotide sequence: TGTGCCAGCAGTCTGGGGGACAGCCTCTACGAGCAGTACTTC. Its translation: CASSLGDSLYEQYF. Variable domain in full (rest from reference TRBV5-4 and TRBJ2-7): ETGVTQSPTHLIKTRGQQVTLRCSSQSGHNTVSWYQQALGQGPQFIFQYYREEENGRGNFPPRFSGLQFPNYSSELNVNALELDDSALYLCASSLGDSLYEQYFGPGTRLTVT.